Below, 20 T cell receptor beta chains from the same sample are listed, as sequenced in a study of OX40 agonist ivuxolimab in advanced cancers. Data came from immunoSEQ multiplex PCR; TCRdb stores just in-frame clones and leaves some out. The sample gives under 65,000 clones, around 93% of which show up once; 8.7% is in the top ten. This specimen consisted of CD4+ or CD8+ T cells sorted from blood, obtained in a trial of the OX40 agonist ivuxolimab. The receptors were gathered from an adult with an advanced solid tumor such as melanoma, head and neck, liver or kidney cancer.

V usage is TRBV27 and J usage is TRBJ2-1; D gene uncertain. Germline V lookup: CDR1 MNHEY, CDR2 SMNVEV (reference sequence). Trimming stripped 5 bases from V and 7 bases from J, with 15 bases between. CDR3 length: 14 residues. The CDR3 bases are TGTGCCAGCAGTCTTAATCTTGAGTGGAATGAGCAGTTCTTC. Its translation is CASSLNLEWNEQFF.

The CDR3 region has the DNA TGTGCCAGCAGTTGGGGACAGGTGAACACTGAAGCTTTCTTT. Its protein is CASSWGQVNTEAFF. The chain is built from TRBV6-6 and TRBJ1-1, with 8 bases matching TRBD1. Trimming at V came to 4 bases and at J to 0 bases, leaving 1 base not matched to a gene. The germline V gene has CDR1 MNHNY and CDR2 SVGAGI (reference sequence). The CDR3 totals 14 residues.

The CDR3 here is CASSPQGAGANVLTF. CDR3 nucleotides: TGTGCCAGCAGCCCCCAGGGTGCTGGGGCCAACGTCCTGACTTTC. The chain recombines TRBV5-4 with TRBJ2-6; D might be TRBD1 (5 bases). Trimming cost V 4 bases and J 2 bases, with 10 bases left between them. The length of the CDR3 is 15 residues. Germline values: CDR1 SGHNT, CDR2 YYREEE (reference sequence).

This rearrangement joins TRBV5-6 to TRBJ1-2; D possibly corresponds to TRBD1 (5 bases). V was clipped by 4 bases and J by 7 bases, with 11 bases between them. The germline gives CDR1 SGHDT, CDR2 YYEEEE. The CDR3 contains 12 residues. The CDR3 DNA sequence: TGTGCCAGCAGCGTAGCCGGGGCTGGCTACACCTTC. Amino acid sequence: CASSVAGAGYTF.

Here the CDR3 reads CASSLYAETAYEQYF. In DNA form, the CDR3 reads TGTGCCAGCAGCTTATACGCCGAAACCGCCTACGAGCAGTACTTC. The gene calls are TRBV7-6 and TRBJ2-7, with D hard to call. The CDR3 has 15 residues. Germline V gene sequence: CDR1 SGHVS, CDR2 FNYEAQ. V lost 2 bases and J lost 2, with 13 bases in between.

The chain is built from TRBV28 and TRBJ2-1; no clear D. Deletions cut 3 bases from V and 7 bases from J, with 10 bases between. The germline CDR1 and CDR2 sequences are MDHEN and SYDVKM. The CDR3 contains 13 residues. The CDR3 DNA reads as TGTGCCAGCAGTTTCATCGGTGGAAATGAGCAGTTCTTC. It translates to CASSFIGGNEQFF.

The CDR3 region is CASSLLGIGNQPQHF. CDR3 sequence (DNA): TGTGCCAGCAGCTTATTAGGGATTGGCAATCAGCCCCAGCATTTT. The genes are TRBV7-8 and TRBJ1-5; D is ambiguous. The length of the CDR3 is 15 residues. The germline V gene has CDR1 SGHVS and CDR2 FQNEAQ. V gave up 2 bases and J gave up 2 bases, with 10 bases separating them.

The chain has TRBV6-5 and TRBJ2-7, with D unresolved. The germline V and J ends were trimmed by 3 bases and 6 bases, with 12 bases remaining between them. Germline V CDR1 and CDR2: MNHEY, SVGAGI. The CDR3 contains 13 residues. The CDR3 here is CASSYASAGEQYF. The CDR3 region has the DNA TGTGCCAGCAGTTATGCAAGCGCAGGCGAGCAGTACTTC.

This clone came up once. The rearrangement joins TRBV30 to TRBJ2-7; 7 nucleotides match TRBD2. The CDR3 extends over 12 amino acids. The V segment lost 0 bases and the J segment 4 bases; nucleotides outside the gene matches: 0. Germline V gives CDR1 GTSNPN, CDR2 SVGIG (reference sequence). CDR3 sequence (DNA): TGTGCCTGGAGTGTCGGGGGGTACGAGCAGTACTTC. Its protein product is CAWSVGGYEQYF.

The rearrangement links TRBV19 to TRBJ1-2; TRBD1 aligns across 7 bases. Germline V CDR1 and CDR2: LNHDA, SQIVND (reference sequence). With 1 base clipped from V and 0 bases from J, the junction kept 5 bases outside the gene matches. CDR3 length equals 16 residues. The CDR3 DNA sequence: TGTGCCAGTAGTATAGTACCGGGACAGACTAACTATGGCTACACCTTC. Protein: CASSIVPGQTNYGYTF.

The gene calls are TRBV7-8 and TRBJ2-7; maybe TRBD2 (5 bases). CDR3 length equals 14 residues. V was clipped by 6 bases and J by 4 bases, with 16 bases between them. CDR1 and CDR2 (germline): SGHVS, FQNEAQ. CDR3 sequence: CASSSPGSNYEQYF. CDR3 sequence (DNA): TGTGCCAGCAGTTCTCCGGGATCCAATTACGAGCAGTACTTC.

This clone was seen only a few times. The rearrangement joins TRBV28 to TRBJ2-1; D not resolved. The V gene lost 3 bases and the J gene lost 6 bases, with 9 bases spanning the gap. This CDR3 region has 13 residues. CDR1 and CDR2 from the germline V gene are MDHEN and SYDVKM. The CDR3 DNA follows: TGTGCCAGCAGTTTTCGGCCGGCCAATGAGCAGTTCTTC. Translating it yields CASSFRPANEQFF.

This sequence joins TRBV13 and TRBJ2-7; possibly TRBD1 for D (6 bases). The V end lost 0 bases, the J end lost 7 bases, and 10 bases lay between the germline ends. Germline CDR1 is PRHDT and CDR2 is FYEKMQ (reference sequence). This CDR3 has 13 residues. CDR3 sequence: CASSLGSGTEQYF. The CDR3 DNA follows: TGTGCCAGCAGCTTAGGTTCCGGGACAGAGCAGTACTTC.

The chain combines TRBV7-5 with TRBJ1-1; the table calls TRBD1, which could not be checked here. TRBV7-5 is given as a pseudogene. The CDR3 totals 13 residues. As DNA, the CDR3 is TGTGCCAGAAGCTACAGGGATGACACTGAAGCTTTCTTT. This sequence encodes CARSYRDDTEAFF.

The chain's CDR3 is CAGWGSFYEQYF. The CDR3 DNA follows: TGTGCCGGTTGGGGCTCCTTCTACGAGCAGTACTTC. J is TRBJ2-7 and V is TRBV30, with a possible D match to TRBD1 (5 bases). Germline assignment: CDR1 GTSNPN and CDR2 SVGIG (reference sequence). This CDR3 region has 12 residues. V lost 8 bases and J lost 3, with 14 bases in between.

This chain connects TRBV28 to TRBJ1-2, with D possibly TRBD1 on 6 matching bases. The length of the CDR3 is 14 residues. Germline V gives CDR1 MDHEN, CDR2 SYDVKM. V gave up 5 bases and J gave up 8 bases, with 18 bases separating them. This CDR3 is CASSLLDRGHGYTF. Here the CDR3 DNA reads TGTGCCAGCAGTCTTCTGGACCGGGGGCACGGCTACACCTTC.

The V call is TRBV27, the J call TRBJ2-3; 9 bases fit TRBD2. The CDR3 is made up of 16 amino acids. The germline V gene encodes CDR1 MNHEY and CDR2 SMNVEV (reference sequence). Trimming removed 2 bases from V and 2 bases from J; junction bases left unmatched: 5. This chain's CDR3 is CASSLRAGGITDTQYF. CDR3 coding DNA: TGTGCCAGCAGTTTACGTGCGGGGGGGATCACAGATACGCAGTATTTT.

The gene calls are TRBV19 and TRBJ2-2, with TRBD2 matching 9 bases. Germline assignment: CDR1 LNHDA and CDR2 SQIVND (reference sequence). V shed 7 bases and J 6 bases; nucleotides not matched to a gene: 21. This CDR3 is 19 amino acids long. CDR3 residues: CASKGPLSGRGGVSGELFF. The CDR3 region has the DNA TGTGCCAGTAAGGGGCCTCTTAGCGGGAGAGGAGGGGTATCCGGGGAGCTGTTTTTT.

The V call is TRBV27, the J call TRBJ2-5; D tentatively fits TRBD1 or TRBD2 (6 bases each). CDR3 length: 14 residues. Germline lookup yields CDR1 MNHEY and CDR2 SMNVEV (reference sequence). Trimming shortened V by 6 bases and J by 1 base, and 12 bases separated the two germline ends. CDR3 sequence reads: CASSIGGGQETQYF. The DNA for the CDR3 is TGTGCCAGCAGCATTGGAGGGGGCCAAGAGACCCAGTACTTC.

The rearrangement joins TRBV27 to TRBJ2-1; D may be TRBD1 (5 bases). Per germline, CDR1 MNHEY and CDR2 SMNVEV (reference sequence). CDR3 length equals 14 residues. Trimming stripped 5 bases from V and 15 bases from J, with 23 bases between. This CDR3 reads CASSRTDSRTTRFF. The CDR3 DNA sequence: TGTGCCAGCAGTAGAACCGACAGCCGGACGACCCGGTTCTTC.